This TCR beta chain appears in the sequencing data of a study of post-analysis software for immune sequencing data (dated by TCRdb to the mid-2010s). As for the study more broadly: Recorded disease courses included relapsing-remitting, secondary progressive and progressive-relapsing multiple sclerosis, with some patients lacking subtype annotation. A subset of samples was prepared in parallel using single-end sample barcoding, then pooled and co-amplified after Illumina adapter ligation. The patient repertoires were compared against about a dozen previously published healthy control repertoires obtained from donors aged roughly 6 to 26 years.

Points on this clonotype: There is no known antigen for this receptor. The record has no base qualities; no much larger clone is one base away.

Taken from the germline V gene, the CDR1 and CDR2 loops are MDHEN and SYDVKM. The CDR3 has 17 amino acids, counting the end cysteine and phenylalanine. Just the 51-base CDR3 DNA is kept, in frame starting at base 1. Unmatched junction bases come to 8, with V trimmed by 3 bases and J by 5 bases. Libraries were constructed by PCR. For sequencing, an Illumina HiSeq 2500 was employed. Unique molecular identifiers were incorporated into TCR beta cDNA libraries to reduce PCR and sequencing biases. Every 1 to 10 million input T cells yielded 500,000 or so cDNA molecules, meaning each molecule approximated one T cell. Patient libraries were prepared and sequenced with the same protocol used for the earlier healthy control dataset. Samples belonging to the same batch were prepared together, multiplexed and sequenced on a shared HiSeq lane. For the original study's pipeline: MIGEC handled the raw barcoded reads, throwing out single-read molecular identifier groups before consensus assembly and CDR3 extraction. VDJtools was used for post-analysis of the clonotype tables, with diversity normalized by down-sampling every dataset to the smallest sample size. To correct batch-related cross-sample contamination, repertoire overlap clustering matched CDR3 amino acid sequences but not nucleotide sequences. The public reads were run again by TCRdb, first through fastp at Q25 and then through MiXCR, and only productive beta chains were kept. Each entry merges the rows of one CDR3 protein and shows their most common DNA and genes. The V and J calls follow TCRdb's processing rather than the paper's. The sample table shows about 770,000 distinct CDR3 sequences, and more than 45% are seen once. The ten largest clonotypes hold just under 5% of the sample.

To demonstrate the VDJtools post-analysis software, TCR beta repertoires were profiled from the peripheral blood of about 13 young patients with multiple sclerosis. Multiple sclerosis patients were children and adolescents aged roughly 6 to 17 years. What the study reported, not specific to this receptor: Multiple sclerosis patients had significantly lower normalized Chao1 diversity than controls, a result that suggests substantial peripheral T-cell clonal expansion. Roughly 5 TRBV segments, including TRBV5-6, TRBV5-1 and TRBV20-1, were significantly more frequent in patients than controls. Strong co-clustering of samples prepared in the same batch was shown by direct clustering with F measure, prompting a batch-effect correction. The multiple sclerosis patient group was slightly younger than the control group.

This chain joins TRBV28 to TRBJ2-5, with 14 junctional bases fitting TRBD2. The material sequenced was blood. The clonotype was recovered from a girl between 10 and 17 years old with multiple sclerosis. The CDR3 is CASSLTGTSGSDETQYF. At the DNA level, the sequence is TGTGCCAGCAGTTTGACCGGGACTAGCGGGAGCGACGAGACCCAGTACTTC.